The 25 T cell receptor beta chains presented below share a single source sample, sequenced in a study of regulatory dendritic cells for organ transplantation. The protocol was immunoSEQ multiplex PCR, while the TCRdb copy is restricted to in-frame clones and leaves out a portion. The sample gives 30,000 to 40,000 clones, about 90% of which show up once; over 0.1% is in the top ten. What was sequenced was naive CD8+ T cells from blood. The subset denotes: CD45RA+ naive T cells. Receptor source: a human donor in good health.

The chain employs TRBV5-1 and TRBJ2-1, with D perhaps assigned TRBD1 or TRBD2 (5 bases each). The V end was cut by 4 bases, the J end by 6 bases, with 20 bases between. The CDR3 sequence is 16 residues long. The germline V gene has CDR1 SGHRS and CDR2 YFSETQ. CDR3 sequence: CASSPGRGAGGNEQFF. CDR3 DNA sequence: TGCGCCAGCAGCCCGGGGCGAGGGGCGGGCGGCAATGAGCAGTTCTTC. Combining the CDR3 with reference TRBV5-1 and TRBJ2-1 gives the whole variable domain KAGVTQTPRYLIKTRGQQVTLSCSPISGHRSVSWYQQTPGQGLQFLFEYFSETQRNKGNFPGRFSGRQFSNSRSEMNVSTLELGDSALYLCASSPGRGAGGNEQFFGPGTRLTVL.

This chain joins TRBV7-9 and TRBJ1-1, with a tentative D call TRBD1 (5 bases). The CDR3 length is 16 residues. Germline-derived CDR1 and CDR2 are SEHNR and FQNEAQ (reference sequence). V was trimmed by 5 bases and J by 5 bases, leaving 21 bases between them. CDR3 nucleotide sequence: TGTGCCAGCAGCACCAACAGTGGGGCCCGGAGAACTGAAGCTTTCTTT. The encoded protein is CASSTNSGARRTEAFF.

The V call is TRBV18, the J call TRBJ2-1, with a weak D call TRBD1 (6 bases). CDR3 length equals 13 residues. Trimming removed 5 bases at V and 1 base at J, with 6 bases between. Germline-derived CDR1 and CDR2 are KGHSH and LQKENI. DNA for the CDR3: TGTGCCAGCTCAAGGGGGTCCTACAATGAGCAGTTCTTC. Its protein is CASSRGSYNEQFF.

The gene calls are TRBV7-6 and TRBJ2-3, with 8 bases lining up with TRBD2. This CDR3 has 15 residues. Germline CDR1 reads SGHVS; CDR2 reads FNYEAQ. V shed 5 bases and J 2 bases; nucleotides not matched to a gene: 6. The DNA for the CDR3 is TGTGCCAGCAGCCTCAGCGGGAGCTTCACAGATACGCAGTATTTT. Its protein is CASSLSGSFTDTQYF.

This clone was seen once. The chain employs TRBV10-3 and TRBJ2-3, with D perhaps TRBD2 (7 bases). The CDR3 extends over 19 amino acids. Trimming took 4 bases from V and 5 from J, leaving 28 bases between them. Per germline, CDR1 ENHRY and CDR2 SYGVKD. CDR3 sequence: CAISVFSGGPPRALDTQYF. In nucleotides, the CDR3 is TGTGCCATCAGTGTCTTTTCCGGGGGGCCCCCAAGGGCGTTAGATACGCAGTATTTT.

V and J are TRBV12-1 and TRBJ2-1; TRBD2 is taken as the D call from the table, unchecked against the DNA. TRBV12-1 constitutes a pseudogene. This CDR3 contains 14 residues. Here the CDR3 DNA reads TGTGCCAGCAGCTTTGCAGTAGCGGGGGTTGAGCAGTTCTTC. This translates into CASSFAVAGVEQFF.

The chain is built from TRBV15 and TRBJ2-1; D is undetermined. The germline V gene encodes CDR1 LNHNV and CDR2 YYDKDF (reference sequence). CDR3 length: 12 amino acids. Trimming stripped 3 bases from V and 8 bases from J, with 8 bases between. In DNA form, the CDR3 reads TGTGCCACCAGCAGGGGTTTTGATGAGCAGTTCTTC. Its translation is CATSRGFDEQFF.

The chain joins TRBV6-1 to TRBJ2-1, with 14 bases that match TRBD2. In germline, CDR1 is MNHNS, CDR2 SASEGT. The CDR3 contains 19 residues. V lost 4 bases and J lost 8; bases outside the gene matches: 16. CDR3 sequence reads: CASSAKRLAGGRIPDEQFF. Written as DNA, the CDR3 is TGTGCCAGCAGTGCCAAAAGACTAGCGGGGGGGCGAATACCTGATGAGCAGTTCTTC.

The chain combines TRBV7-9 with TRBJ2-4; TRBD2 agrees at 7 bases. V was clipped by 5 bases and J by 0 bases; unmatched bases: 13. CDR1 SEHNR and CDR2 FQNEAQ come from the germline V gene (reference sequence). There are 18 residues in the CDR3. The CDR3 DNA reads TGTGCCAGCAGCCCCCGGGGGGAGTTAACTCTAGCCAAAAACATTCAGTACTTC. This gives the protein CASSPRGELTLAKNIQYF.

The V and J genes are TRBV28 and TRBJ2-7; TRBD2 agrees at 8 bases. The germline gives CDR1 MDHEN, CDR2 SYDVKM. V shed 5 bases and J 3 bases; nucleotides not matched to a gene: 3. The CDR3 has 13 residues. CDR3 sequence (DNA): TGTGCCAGCAGTCCAGCGGGAGACTACGAGCAGTACTTC. It translates to CASSPAGDYEQYF.

The J gene is TRBJ1-1, the V gene TRBV7-9; 9 bases fit TRBD1. The junction had 6 bases not matched to a gene; V was cut back by 5 bases and J by 5 bases. This CDR3 contains 14 residues. The germline V gene has CDR1 SEHNR and CDR2 FQNEAQ (reference sequence). The CDR3 spells CASSGGQGRTEAFF. CDR3 in DNA: TGTGCCAGCAGCGGGGGACAGGGTAGAACTGAAGCTTTCTTT. Complete variable domain (other parts from reference TRBV7-9 and TRBJ1-1): DTGVSQNPRHKITKRGQNVTFRCDPISEHNRLYWYRQTLGQGPEFLTYFQNEAQLEKSRLLSDRFSAERPKGSFSTLEIQRTEQGDSAMYLCASSGGQGRTEAFFGQGTRLTVV.

This chain uses TRBV2 with TRBJ2-7; maybe TRBD2 (6 bases). The CDR3 consists of 15 residues. From germline, CDR1 is SNHLY and CDR2 FYNNEI. Trimming shortened V by 5 bases and J by 0 bases, and 14 bases separated the two germline ends. This CDR3 is CASSSWGESSYEQYF. The CDR3 coding sequence is TGTGCCAGCAGTAGCTGGGGGGAGAGCTCCTACGAGCAGTACTTC.

This clone was counted once. The chain couples TRBV11-2 to TRBJ2-7; TRBD2 agrees at 7 bases. In germline, CDR1 is SGHAT, CDR2 FQNNGV. Trimming cost V 8 bases and J 1 base; bases outside gene matches: 11. There are 15 residues in the CDR3. The CDR3 sequence: CASAPAGGKSYEQYF. The DNA for the CDR3 is TGTGCCAGCGCCCCAGCCGGGGGGAAGTCCTACGAGCAGTACTTC.

This clone was detected a few times. J is TRBJ1-5 and V is TRBV6-5; D perhaps matches TRBD1 (5 bases). The CDR3 runs to 15 residues. Germline lookup yields CDR1 MNHEY and CDR2 SVGAGI. Trimming cost V 4 bases and J 2 bases, with 12 bases left between them. The CDR3 here is CASSSSTRGNQPQHF. CDR3 nucleotide sequence: TGTGCCAGCAGTTCGTCCACCAGGGGCAATCAGCCCCAGCATTTT.

The CDR3, as DNA: TGTGCCAGCAGTTACGAGGGGTTGAGCGGGGAGCTGTTTTTT. The encoded protein is CASSYEGLSGELFF. The genes are TRBV6-6 and TRBJ2-2; D may match TRBD1 or TRBD2 (5 bases each). CDR3 size: 14 residues. Per germline, CDR1 MNHNY and CDR2 SVGAGI (reference sequence). Trimming shortened V by 2 bases and J by 7 bases, and 11 bases separated the two germline ends.

The chain carries TRBV15 and TRBJ2-1; TRBD2 might be the D (6 bases). V was shortened by 5 bases and J by 0 bases, with 17 bases between the two germline ends. Per the germline V gene, CDR1 is LNHNV and CDR2 is YYDKDF (reference sequence). The CDR3 is 17 residues long. The CDR3 DNA sequence: TGTGCCACCAGCGGGGGGAGCGGCAGCCTCTCCTACAATGAGCAGTTCTTC. It encodes CATSGGSGSLSYNEQFF.

This chain uses TRBV2 with TRBJ1-1; the D is unclear. V lost 3 bases and J 3 bases, leaving 5 bases between the germline ends. The CDR3 has 12 residues. Germline-derived CDR1 and CDR2 are SNHLY and FYNNEI. CDR3 DNA: TGTGCCAGCAGTGAGGCGGACACTGAAGCTTTCTTT. As protein: CASSEADTEAFF.

CDR3 protein: CASSLAYSNSPLHF. In DNA form, the CDR3 reads TGTGCCAGCAGCTTAGCGTACAGCAATTCACCCCTCCACTTT. The chain couples TRBV7-9 to TRBJ1-6; D is unresolved. V was shortened by 0 bases and J by 7 bases, with 7 bases between the two germline ends. CDR1 is SEHNR, CDR2 FQNEAQ, per germline (reference sequence). The CDR3 has 14 amino acids.

V gene TRBV7-6 combines with J gene TRBJ2-3; D might be TRBD1 or TRBD2, each matching 5 bases. This CDR3 comprises 15 residues. V lost 5 bases to trimming and J lost 1 base, with 13 bases between them. Germline V lookup: CDR1 SGHVS, CDR2 FNYEAQ. CDR3 DNA sequence: TGTGCCAGCAGCCCCGTCCCGGGACGCACAGATACGCAGTATTTT. It specifies CASSPVPGRTDTQYF.

The chain recombines TRBV19 with TRBJ1-3; D gene ambiguous. Trimming cost V 3 bases and J 1 base, with 7 bases left between them. Germline V gene data show CDR1 as LNHDA and CDR2 as SQIVND (reference sequence). The CDR3 is 14 residues long. CDR3 loop: CASSMMVSGNTIYF. The CDR3 bases are TGTGCCAGTAGTATGATGGTTTCTGGAAACACCATATATTTT. The full variable domain, rest sourced from reference TRBV19 and TRBJ1-3, is DGGITQSPKYLFRKEGQNVTLSCEQNLNHDAMYWYRQDPGQGLRLIYYSQIVNDFQKGDIAEGYSVSREKKESFPLTVTSAQKNPTAFYLCASSMMVSGNTIYFGEGSWLTVV.

V is TRBV7-9 and J is TRBJ2-1, with TRBD1 matching 7 bases. From germline, CDR1 is SEHNR and CDR2 FQNEAQ (reference sequence). The trim removed 5 bases at V and 1 base at J, leaving 11 bases unmatched. The CDR3 loop spans 17 amino acids. CDR3 DNA: TGTGCCAGCAGCAGTATTTACACAGGGGAGTCCTACAATGAGCAGTTCTTC. It translates to CASSSIYTGESYNEQFF.

The V call is TRBV30, the J call TRBJ1-3, with D possibly TRBD1 on 5 matching bases. The germline gives CDR1 GTSNPN, CDR2 SVGIG (reference sequence). Trimming shortened V by 4 bases and J by 0 bases, and 10 bases separated the two germline ends. This CDR3 has 14 residues. In DNA, the CDR3 is TGTGCCTGGAATGCAGGGAGCTCTGGAAACACCATATATTTT. Amino acids: CAWNAGSSGNTIYF.

This chain links TRBV5-6 with TRBJ1-6; D not resolved. The CDR3 runs 13 residues. Trimming took off 1 base at V and 14 bases at J, with 13 bases between the two ends. The V gene's germline CDR1 is SGHDT and CDR2 YYEEEE. Written as DNA, the CDR3 is TGTGCCAGCAGCTTGACGGACCCCGAATCCCTCCACTTT. Translation gives CASSLTDPESLHF.

This chain uses TRBV30 with TRBJ1-2, with D maybe TRBD1 (5 bases). The germline V gene has CDR1 GTSNPN and CDR2 SVGIG (reference sequence). Trimming pared 5 bases from V and 8 bases from J, leaving 12 bases between. The CDR3 has 11 amino acids. CDR3 amino acids: CAWGDSRGYTF. CDR3 nucleotides: TGTGCCTGGGGGGACTCTCGGGGCTACACCTTC. Using reference TRBV30 and TRBJ1-2 for the parts outside the CDR3, the full variable domain is SQTIHQWPATLVQPVGSPLSLECTVEGTSNPNLYWYRQAAGRGLQLLFYSVGIGQISSEVPQNLSASRPQDRQFILSSKKLLLSDSGFYLCAWGDSRGYTFGSGTRLTVV.

This chain links TRBV4-3 with TRBJ2-5; no clear D. The CDR3 has 15 amino acids. V shed 0 bases and J shed 3 bases, with 11 bases lying between them. The germline gives CDR1 LGHNA, CDR2 YSLEER. The CDR3 DNA sequence: TGCGCCAGCAGCCAAGATCGGAGCGCGAAAGAGACCCAGTACTTC. Its protein is CASSQDRSAKETQYF.